The 8 T cell receptor beta chains reported below all come from one sample, sequenced in a study of T cells after yellow fever vaccination. TCRdb called the 5' RACE reads again in MiXCR, with one record for every CDR3 protein. The data hold roughly 60,000 distinct CDR3 sequences, with approximately 6.5% observed a single time. The sample consisted of CD8+ T cells sorted from PBMCs, taken on the day of the first yellow fever vaccination. The receptors were gathered from a man between 18 and 29 years old who received the YFV17D yellow fever vaccine.

This clonotype was seen at least ten times. V and J are TRBV5-4 and TRBJ2-2; D is perhaps TRBD1 (6 bases). V was shortened by 2 bases and J by 4 bases, with 12 bases between the two germline ends. The germline CDR1 and CDR2 sequences are SGHNT and YYREEE (reference sequence). The CDR3 spans 15 residues. CDR3 coding DNA: TGTGCCAGCAGCTTTTCTACAGGGCCCACCGGGGAGCTGTTTTTT. Its protein product is CASSFSTGPTGELFF.

In this sample, this clonotype turned up a few times. V and J are TRBV5-6 and TRBJ2-1; 8 positions agree with TRBD1. J gave up 6 bases and V 5 bases, and 7 bases lay outside the gene matches. CDR1 and CDR2 from the germline V gene are SGHDT and YYEEEE. The CDR3 is 14 residues long. Written as DNA, the CDR3 is TGTGCCAGCAGACCCGGGACAGGCATCAATGAGCAGTTCTTC. As protein: CASRPGTGINEQFF. Complete variable domain (other parts from reference TRBV5-6 and TRBJ2-1): DAGVTQSPTHLIKTRGQQVTLRCSPKSGHDTVSWYQQALGQGPQFIFQYYEEEERQRGNFPDRFSGHQFPNYSSELNVNALLLGDSALYLCASRPGTGINEQFFGPGTRLTVL.

This sequence joins TRBV10-2 and TRBJ2-5; 7 bases are a match to TRBD1. The CDR3 spans 13 residues. Germline V gene data show CDR1 as WSHSY and CDR2 as SAAADI. Trimming took 3 bases from V and 7 from J; bases not matched to a gene: 5. The CDR3 sequence: CASSDDRDGTQYF. In DNA form, the CDR3 reads TGCGCCAGCAGTGACGACAGGGACGGGACCCAGTACTTC.

In its sample, this clonotype was seen a few times. The chain carries TRBV19 and TRBJ2-5; D gene ambiguous. The V end lost 6 bases, the J end lost 3 bases, and 11 bases lay between the germline ends. CDR3 length equals 13 residues. Per germline, CDR1 LNHDA and CDR2 SQIVND (reference sequence). The CDR3 region is CASSGRQEETQYF. As DNA, the CDR3 is TGTGCCAGTAGCGGCCGACAAGAAGAGACCCAGTACTTC.

This clonotype was picked up many times. The genes are TRBV7-8 and TRBJ2-5; D call uncertain. This CDR3 is built from 13 residues. Germline V gives CDR1 SGHVS, CDR2 FQNEAQ. V lost 5 bases and J lost 3, with 10 bases in between. The CDR3 DNA sequence: TGTGCCAGCAGCGGTCGACCAGAAGAGACCCAGTACTTC. Translation gives CASSGRPEETQYF.

This clonotype appeared a few times. V usage is TRBV6-5 and J usage is TRBJ2-7; D is unresolved. Deletions cut 4 bases from V and 7 bases from J, with 14 bases between. The CDR3 runs 13 residues. Germline V lookup: CDR1 MNHEY, CDR2 SVGAGI. Here the CDR3 reads CASSLDFRREQYF. The CDR3 DNA sequence: TGTGCCAGCAGTTTAGACTTTAGAAGGGAGCAGTACTTC.

This sequence joins TRBV7-2 and TRBJ1-2; D unresolved. The germline V gene has CDR1 SGHTA and CDR2 FQGNSA. CDR3 length equals 17 residues. Deletions cut 5 bases from V and 3 bases from J, with 22 bases between. The CDR3 nucleotides are TGTGCCAGCAGCCTTCAATTTAACCCTAGTCCCTACTATGGCTACACCTTC. It is translated as CASSLQFNPSPYYGYTF.

This clonotype was detected only a few times. The chain has TRBV6-2 or TRBV6-3 and TRBJ2-7; D is uncertain. Germline V gene data show CDR1 as MNHEY and CDR2 as SVGEGT. V was clipped by 0 bases and J by 3 bases, with 3 bases between them. This CDR3 contains 12 residues. CDR3 sequence: CASSYSSYEQYV. DNA of the CDR3: TGTGCCAGCAGTTACTCGAGCTACGAGCAGTACGTC.